The 10 T cell receptor beta chains below all came from one sample that was sequenced in a study of shared clonotypes between healthy human individuals. Repertoires were generated with immunoSEQ multiplex PCR, while TCRdb's copy carries only in-frame clones and drops some. The sample lists approximately 1,500,000 clones; nearly 99% were seen once. Source material: naive CD4+ T cells sorted from blood. Noted subset: CD45RA+ positively selected. Source of these receptors: a young man in good health.

The V call is TRBV10-3, the J call TRBJ1-2, with 7 bases lining up with TRBD1. The CDR3 length is 14 residues. Losses at the gene ends were 0 bases for V and 8 bases for J; bases not matched to a gene: 6. Germline CDR1 and CDR2: ENHRY and SYGVKD. The CDR3 region is CAISESIGTAGYTF. The CDR3 DNA sequence: TGTGCCATCAGTGAGTCGATCGGGACAGCCGGCTACACCTTC.

The chain joins TRBV5-1 to TRBJ2-1; 12 bases line up with TRBD2. This CDR3 is built from 18 residues. Per the germline V gene, CDR1 is SGHRS and CDR2 is YFSETQ. V lost 2 bases, J lost 1 base, and 7 bases stayed unmatched. The CDR3 sequence: CASSFRLAGVSSYNEQFF. The DNA of the CDR3 is TGCGCCAGCAGCTTCCGACTAGCGGGAGTATCGTCCTACAATGAGCAGTTCTTC.

The chain joins TRBV4-1 to TRBJ2-1; 9 bases are a match to TRBD2. Germline CDR1 reads MGHRA; CDR2 reads YSYEKL. The CDR3 totals 15 residues. J was trimmed by 7 bases and V by 7 bases; bases with no gene match: 11. For the CDR3, the DNA is TGCGCCAGCATGGCCCTAGCGGGGTTTCGGAATGAGCAGTTCTTC. Amino acid sequence: CASMALAGFRNEQFF.

The count of this clone is one. The chain uses TRBV2 and TRBJ2-5; 9 positions agree with TRBD1. The J segment lost 2 bases and the V segment lost 7 bases, leaving 14 bases of the junction unmatched. Germline V lookup: CDR1 SNHLY, CDR2 FYNNEI. The CDR3 runs to 17 residues. The CDR3 region has the DNA TGTGCCAGCAAACCACCCGGACAGGGGACGGCACAAGAGACCCAGTACTTC. As protein: CASKPPGQGTAQETQYF.

This clone was found once. Other DNA sequences in the sample encode the same CDR3. This chain connects TRBV7-9 to TRBJ2-7; a possible D gene is TRBD2 (5 bases). Germline V gene sequence: CDR1 SEHNR, CDR2 FQNEAQ (reference sequence). Trimming removed 5 bases from V and 1 base from J, with 15 bases in between. The CDR3 totals 15 residues. CDR3 bases: TGTGCCAGCAGCCCTCTGGCGGGCCCTTCCTACGAGCAGTACTTC. Its translation: CASSPLAGPSYEQYF.

This clone was observed once. The V call is TRBV7-9, the J call TRBJ2-7; perhaps TRBD1 as D (5 bases). V was trimmed by 2 bases and J by 9 bases, leaving 14 bases between them. The CDR3 runs to 13 residues. CDR1 and CDR2 (germline): SEHNR, FQNEAQ (reference sequence). The CDR3 DNA reads TGTGCCAGCAGCTTAACAGAACAGGCAGGGCAGTACTTC. Translation gives CASSLTEQAGQYF.

Comment on this clone: This sample includes further DNA sequences coding for the same CDR3. The chain couples TRBV7-9 to TRBJ1-3; weak D call: TRBD1 (5 bases). This CDR3 spans 14 amino acids. V was trimmed by 3 bases and J by 1 base, leaving 7 bases between them. Looked up from germline, CDR1 is SEHNR and CDR2 is FQNEAQ (reference sequence). The CDR3 protein is CASSLGVSGNTIYF. The CDR3 nucleotides are TGTGCCAGCAGCTTGGGGGTGTCTGGAAACACCATATATTTT.

This clone was seen just once. The CDR3 region is CASSSPGLFRETQYF. The CDR3 DNA follows: TGTGCCAGCAGTTCTCCGGGACTATTTCGAGAGACCCAGTACTTC. The chain links TRBV6-5 to TRBJ2-5, with 7 bases matching TRBD2. CDR3 length: 15 amino acids. CDR1 is MNHEY, CDR2 SVGAGI, per germline. Trimming removed 4 bases from V and 4 bases from J; junction bases left unmatched: 9.

The chain is built from TRBV29-1 and TRBJ2-1; 7 nucleotides align to TRBD1. V lost 7 bases to trimming and J lost 1 base; unmatched junction nucleotides: 7. The CDR3 covers 14 residues. Germline assignment: CDR1 SQVTM and CDR2 ANQGSEA. The CDR3 nucleotides read TGCAGCGGCAGAGACAGGGAGTCCTACAATGAGCAGTTCTTC. The encoded protein is CSGRDRESYNEQFF.

The V gene is TRBV4-1, the J gene TRBJ2-1; 9 nucleotides align to TRBD2. Trimming removed 1 base from V and 2 bases from J; junction bases left unmatched: 3. Germline V lookup: CDR1 MGHRA, CDR2 YSYEKL. The CDR3 contains 16 residues. The CDR3 loop reads CASSQGVAGAYNEQFF. The CDR3 nucleotides are TGCGCCAGCAGCCAAGGGGTAGCGGGAGCCTACAATGAGCAGTTCTTC.